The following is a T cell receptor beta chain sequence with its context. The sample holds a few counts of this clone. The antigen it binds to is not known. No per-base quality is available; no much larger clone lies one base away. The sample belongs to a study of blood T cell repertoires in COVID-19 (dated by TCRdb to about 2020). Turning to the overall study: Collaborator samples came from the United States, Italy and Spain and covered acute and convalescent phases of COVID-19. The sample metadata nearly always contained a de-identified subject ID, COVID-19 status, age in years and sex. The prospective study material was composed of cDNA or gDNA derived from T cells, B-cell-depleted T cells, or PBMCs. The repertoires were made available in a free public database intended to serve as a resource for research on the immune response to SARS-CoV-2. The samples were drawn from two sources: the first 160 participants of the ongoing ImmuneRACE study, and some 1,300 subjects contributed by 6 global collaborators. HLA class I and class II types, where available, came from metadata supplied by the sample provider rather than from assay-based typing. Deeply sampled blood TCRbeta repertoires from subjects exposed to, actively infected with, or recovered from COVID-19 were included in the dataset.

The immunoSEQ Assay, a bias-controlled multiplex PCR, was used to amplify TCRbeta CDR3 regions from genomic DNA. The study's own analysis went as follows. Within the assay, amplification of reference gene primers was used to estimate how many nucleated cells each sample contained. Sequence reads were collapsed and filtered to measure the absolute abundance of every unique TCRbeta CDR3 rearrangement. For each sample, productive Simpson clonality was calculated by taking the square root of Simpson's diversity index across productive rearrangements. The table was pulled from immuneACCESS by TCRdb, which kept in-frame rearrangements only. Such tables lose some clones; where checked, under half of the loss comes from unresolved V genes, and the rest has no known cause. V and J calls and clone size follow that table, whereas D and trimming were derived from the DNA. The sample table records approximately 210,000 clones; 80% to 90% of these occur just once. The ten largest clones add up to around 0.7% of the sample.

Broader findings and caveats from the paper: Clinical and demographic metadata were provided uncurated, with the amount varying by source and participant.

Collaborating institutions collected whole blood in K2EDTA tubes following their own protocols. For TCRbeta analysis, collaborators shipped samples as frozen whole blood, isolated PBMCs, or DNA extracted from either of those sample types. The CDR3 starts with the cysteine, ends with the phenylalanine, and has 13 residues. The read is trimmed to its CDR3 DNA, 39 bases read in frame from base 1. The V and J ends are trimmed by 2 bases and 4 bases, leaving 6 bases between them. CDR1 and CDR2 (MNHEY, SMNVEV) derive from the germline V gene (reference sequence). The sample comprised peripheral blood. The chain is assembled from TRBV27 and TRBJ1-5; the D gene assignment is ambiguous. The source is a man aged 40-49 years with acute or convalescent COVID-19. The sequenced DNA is TGTGCCAGCAGTTTAGTCAGGAATCAGCCCCAGCATTTT. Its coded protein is CASSLVRNQPQHF.